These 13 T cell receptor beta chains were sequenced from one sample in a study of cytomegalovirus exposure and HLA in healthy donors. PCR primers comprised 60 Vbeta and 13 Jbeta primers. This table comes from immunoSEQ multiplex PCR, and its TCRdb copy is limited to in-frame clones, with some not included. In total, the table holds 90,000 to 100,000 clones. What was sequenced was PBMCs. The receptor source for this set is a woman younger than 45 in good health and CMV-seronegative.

CDR3 DNA: TGTGCCAGCAGCCACGCGGGGGGGGACAATCAGCCCCAGCATTTT. It specifies CASSHAGGDNQPQHF. V gene TRBV5-6 combines with J gene TRBJ1-5, with D perhaps TRBD1 (5 bases). Germline assignment: CDR1 SGHDT and CDR2 YYEEEE. The CDR3 length is 15 residues. V dropped 4 bases and J dropped 3 bases, with 14 bases sitting between them.

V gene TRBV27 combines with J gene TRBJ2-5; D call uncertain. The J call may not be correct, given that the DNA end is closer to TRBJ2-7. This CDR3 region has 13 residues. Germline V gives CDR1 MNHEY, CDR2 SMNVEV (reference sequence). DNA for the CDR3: TGTGCCAGCAGTTTATCCAGGTTCCACGAGCAGTACTTC. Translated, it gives CASSLSRFHEQYF.

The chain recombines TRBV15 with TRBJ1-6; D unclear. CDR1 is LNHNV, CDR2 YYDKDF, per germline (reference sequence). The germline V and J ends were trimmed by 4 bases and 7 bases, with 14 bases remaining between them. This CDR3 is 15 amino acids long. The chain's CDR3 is CATSTPVRRNSPLHF. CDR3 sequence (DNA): TGTGCCACCAGCACTCCGGTAAGGAGGAATTCACCCCTCCACTTT.

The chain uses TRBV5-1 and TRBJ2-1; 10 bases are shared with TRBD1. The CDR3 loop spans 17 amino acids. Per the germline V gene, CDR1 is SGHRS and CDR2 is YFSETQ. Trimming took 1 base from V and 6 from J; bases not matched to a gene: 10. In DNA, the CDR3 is TGCGCCAGCAGCTTGTGGGACAGGGGAGAAACGGGCAATGAGCAGTTCTTC. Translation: CASSLWDRGETGNEQFF.

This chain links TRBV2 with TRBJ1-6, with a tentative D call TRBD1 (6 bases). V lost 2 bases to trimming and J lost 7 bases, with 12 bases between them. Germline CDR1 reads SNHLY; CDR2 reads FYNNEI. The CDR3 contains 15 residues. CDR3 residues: CASSERTVTNSPLHF. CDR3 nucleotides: TGTGCCAGCAGTGAAAGGACAGTAACCAATTCACCCCTCCACTTT.

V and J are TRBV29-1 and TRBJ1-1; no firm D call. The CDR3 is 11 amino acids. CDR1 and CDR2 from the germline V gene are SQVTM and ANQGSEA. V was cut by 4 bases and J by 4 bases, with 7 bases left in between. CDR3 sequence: CSVGGFTEAFF. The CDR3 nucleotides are TGCAGCGTTGGAGGGTTCACTGAAGCTTTCTTT.

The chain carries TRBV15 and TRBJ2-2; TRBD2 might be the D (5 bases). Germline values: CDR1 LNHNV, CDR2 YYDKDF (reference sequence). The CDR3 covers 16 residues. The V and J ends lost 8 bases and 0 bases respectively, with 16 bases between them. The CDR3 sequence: CATFGPGYANTGELFF. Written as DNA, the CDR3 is TGTGCCACCTTTGGGCCGGGGTATGCGAACACCGGGGAGCTGTTTTTT.

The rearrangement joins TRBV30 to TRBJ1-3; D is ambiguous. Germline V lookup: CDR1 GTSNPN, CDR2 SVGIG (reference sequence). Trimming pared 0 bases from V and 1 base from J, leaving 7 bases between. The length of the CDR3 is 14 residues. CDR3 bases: TGTGCCTGGAGTGTACGAGGATCTGGAAACACCATATATTTT. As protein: CAWSVRGSGNTIYF.

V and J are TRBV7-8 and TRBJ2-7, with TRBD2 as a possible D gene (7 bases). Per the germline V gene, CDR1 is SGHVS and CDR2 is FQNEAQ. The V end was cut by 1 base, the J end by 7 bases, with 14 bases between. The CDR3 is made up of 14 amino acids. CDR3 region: CASSLVAGAEEQYF. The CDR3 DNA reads TGTGCCAGCAGCTTAGTCGCGGGGGCGGAGGAGCAGTACTTC. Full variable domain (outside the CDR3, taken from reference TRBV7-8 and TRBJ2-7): GAGVSQSPRYKVAKRGQDVALRCDPISGHVSLFWYQQALGQGPEFLTYFQNEAQLDKSGLPSDRFFAERPEGSVSTLKIQRTQQEDSAVYLCASSLVAGAEEQYFGPGTRLTVT.

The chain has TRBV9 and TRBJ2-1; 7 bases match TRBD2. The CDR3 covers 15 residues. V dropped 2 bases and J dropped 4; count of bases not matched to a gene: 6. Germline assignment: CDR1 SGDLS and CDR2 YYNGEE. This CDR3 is CASSVDLAEYNEQFF. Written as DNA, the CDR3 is TGTGCCAGCAGCGTGGATCTAGCGGAATACAATGAGCAGTTCTTC. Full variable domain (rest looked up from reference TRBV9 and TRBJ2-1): DSGVTQTPKHLITATGQRVTLRCSPRSGDLSVYWYQQSLDQGLQFLIQYYNGEERAKGNILERFSAQQFPDLHSELNLSSLELGDSALYFCASSVDLAEYNEQFFGPGTRLTVL.

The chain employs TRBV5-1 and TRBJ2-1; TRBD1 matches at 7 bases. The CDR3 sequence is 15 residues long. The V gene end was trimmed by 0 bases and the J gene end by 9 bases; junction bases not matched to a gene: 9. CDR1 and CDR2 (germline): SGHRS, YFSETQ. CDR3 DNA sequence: TGCGCCAGCAGCTTGGCCCCAGGGGGAATCAGTGAGCAGTTCTTC. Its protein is CASSLAPGGISEQFF.

In DNA, the CDR3 is TGTGCCAGCAGCCCACCCTTCTCCTACGAGCAGTACTTC. As protein: CASSPPFSYEQYF. The V call is TRBV7-9, the J call TRBJ2-5; unclear D gene. The J call may not be correct, given that the DNA end is closer to TRBJ2-7. This CDR3 has 13 amino acids. CDR1 is SEHNR and CDR2 is FQNEAQ in the germline V gene (reference sequence).

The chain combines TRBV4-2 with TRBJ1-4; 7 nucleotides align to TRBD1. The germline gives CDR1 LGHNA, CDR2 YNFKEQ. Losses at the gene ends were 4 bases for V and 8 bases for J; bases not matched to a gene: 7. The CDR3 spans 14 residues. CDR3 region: CASSPGTDWEKLFF. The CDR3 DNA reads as TGTGCCAGCAGCCCAGGGACAGACTGGGAAAAACTGTTTTTT.